This TCR beta chain was recovered during a study of OX40 agonist ivuxolimab in advanced cancers. General study points: Both blood CD4+ and CD8+ T cells showed clonal growth by week 6 at 0.1 to 3.0 mg/kg.

This clone showed up just once. Its antigen is currently unknown. Measured with immunoSEQ multiplex PCR; TCRdb has only the in-frame clones, and not every one. The repertoire consists of over 150,000 clones, with roughly 92% occurring once and the leading ten covering around 0.28%. Trimming removed 3 bases at V and 0 bases at J, with 9 bases between. This CDR3 comprises 15 residues. Looked up from germline, CDR1 is MDHEN and CDR2 is SYDVKM. V gene TRBV28 combines with J gene TRBJ2-1, with a tentative D call TRBD2 (5 bases). This receptor was obtained from an adult with an advanced solid tumor such as melanoma, head and neck, liver or kidney cancer. The source was CD4+ or CD8+ T cells sorted from blood, collected in a trial of the OX40 agonist ivuxolimab. The CDR3 protein is CASSLGRLSYNEQFF. CDR3 coding DNA: TGTGCCAGCAGTTTGGGGAGACTCTCCTACAATGAGCAGTTCTTC.